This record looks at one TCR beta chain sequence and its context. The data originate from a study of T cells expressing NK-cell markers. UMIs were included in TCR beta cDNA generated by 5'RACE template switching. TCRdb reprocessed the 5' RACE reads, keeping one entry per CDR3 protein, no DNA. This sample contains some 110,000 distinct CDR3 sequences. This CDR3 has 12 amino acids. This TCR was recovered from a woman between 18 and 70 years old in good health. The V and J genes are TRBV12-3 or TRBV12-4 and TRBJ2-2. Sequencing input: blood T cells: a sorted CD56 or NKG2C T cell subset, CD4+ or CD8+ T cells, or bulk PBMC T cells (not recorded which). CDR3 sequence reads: CASSTRTGELFF.